One and the same sample provided the 30 T cell receptor beta chains below, sequenced in a study of blood T cells in healthy people across ages. PCR was performed a second time for about 7 to 11 cycles using a sample-barcoded 5' primer and a J-beta primer mix. TCRdb re-called the 5' RACE reads with MiXCR, one entry per CDR3 protein. The data hold some 730,000 distinct CDR3 sequences, with approximately 21% observed a single time. The sequencing input was blood. The receptors come from a man between 65 and 80 years old in good health.

On this clonotype itself: One junction end does not reproduce the germline sequence, and a read error may be involved. The chain couples TRBV5-6 to TRBJ1-1; no definite D call. CDR3 length: 16 residues. Germline V gene lookup returns CDR1 SGHDT and CDR2 YYEEEE. The CDR3 sequence: CASSAMAGRRNTEAFF. The DNA for the CDR3 is TGTGCCAGCAGCGCCATGGCCGGCAGGCGAAACACTGAAGCCTTCTTT.

This sequence joins TRBV29-1 and TRBJ1-2; maybe TRBD1 (6 bases). This CDR3 contains 12 residues. V lost 7 bases, J lost 0 bases, and 9 bases lay in between. Germline V gene lookup returns CDR1 SQVTM and CDR2 ANQGSEA. The CDR3 nucleotides read TGCAGCGGGAGGGGGGCTAACTATGGCTACACCTTC. This encodes CSGRGANYGYTF. Drawing the rest from reference TRBV29-1 and TRBJ1-2, the complete variable domain is SAVISQKPSRDICQRGTSLTIQCQVDSQVTMMFWYRQQPGQSLTLIATANQGSEATYESGFVIDKFPISRPNLTFSTLTVSNMSPEDSSIYLCSGRGANYGYTFGSGTRLTVV.

The CDR3 is CASSLIAGFTDTQYF. CDR3 DNA sequence: TGTGCCAGCAGCCTAATAGCGGGTTTCACAGATACGCAGTATTTT. The chain employs TRBV9 and TRBJ2-3, with TRBD2 matching over 7 bases. Germline CDR1 SGDLS, CDR2 YYNGEE. Trimming removed 4 bases from V and 2 bases from J; junction bases left unmatched: 7. This CDR3 region has 15 residues.

The J gene is TRBJ1-2, the V gene TRBV11-3; TRBD1 matches 8 bases. The germline V gene encodes CDR1 SGHNT and CDR2 YENEEA. V lost 4 bases and J lost 1; bases outside the gene matches: 5. This CDR3 has 15 residues. The CDR3: CASSSGGQGNYGYTF. The DNA for the CDR3 is TGTGCCAGCAGCTCAGGCGGACAGGGTAACTATGGCTACACCTTC.

J is TRBJ1-2 and V is TRBV28; a possible D gene is TRBD1 (6 bases). Germline CDR1 MDHEN, CDR2 SYDVKM. This CDR3 spans 15 amino acids. The V end lost 2 bases, the J end lost 4 bases, and 14 bases lay between the germline ends. CDR3 protein: CASSLHQDSSYGYTF. The CDR3 DNA reads as TGTGCCAGCAGTTTACACCAGGACAGCAGCTATGGCTACACCTTC.

This chain joins TRBV3-1 and TRBJ2-7; maybe TRBD2 (5 bases). This CDR3 comprises 15 residues. Trimming shortened V by 1 base and J by 5 bases, and 15 bases separated the two germline ends. Per germline, CDR1 LGHDT and CDR2 YNNKEL (reference sequence). The CDR3 DNA follows: TGTGCCAGCAGCCAAGTGTCCCGGGGAAAAAACGAGCAGTACTTC. As protein: CASSQVSRGKNEQYF.

This clonotype was seen a handful of times. The chain carries TRBV29-1 and TRBJ2-5; the D is unclear. This CDR3 spans 12 amino acids. In germline, CDR1 is SQVTM, CDR2 ANQGSEA. With 3 bases removed from V and 2 bases from J, the gap between germline ends came to 7 bases. CDR3 sequence: CSVEPRQETQYF. In DNA form, the CDR3 reads TGCAGCGTTGAGCCCAGACAAGAGACCCAGTACTTC.

A few counts support this clonotype. The CDR3: CASSLTSGFYYNEQFF. The CDR3 coding sequence is TGTGCCAGCAGTTTGACTAGCGGTTTTTACTACAATGAGCAGTTCTTC. The genes are TRBV12-3 or TRBV12-4 and TRBJ2-1; 9 nucleotides line up with TRBD2. V gave up 3 bases and J gave up 3 bases; unmatched junction bases: 6. The CDR3 is 16 amino acids.

The rearrangement links TRBV24-1 to TRBJ2-1; D gene uncertain. In germline, CDR1 is KGHDR, CDR2 SFDVKD. This CDR3 region has 14 residues. Deletions cut 1 base from V and 8 bases from J, with 11 bases between. CDR3 in amino acids: CATSDFWESDEQFF. For the CDR3, the DNA is TGTGCCACCAGTGATTTTTGGGAATCGGATGAGCAGTTCTTC.

This clonotype has ten or more counts. The chain is built from TRBV13 and TRBJ2-3; 10 bases are a match to TRBD2. With V trimmed by 4 bases and J by 1 base, 5 bases remained unmatched. Germline-derived CDR1 and CDR2 are PRHDT and FYEKMQ (reference sequence). The length of the CDR3 is 16 residues. The CDR3 loop is CASSSRTSGGTDTQYF. The CDR3 DNA follows: TGTGCCAGCAGCTCAAGGACTAGCGGAGGCACAGATACGCAGTATTTT.

This clonotype was observed a few times. This chain joins TRBV7-2 and TRBJ2-2; D is uncertain. CDR1 and CDR2 from the germline V gene are SGHTA and FQGNSA. The V end was cut by 6 bases, the J end by 4 bases, with 6 bases between. This CDR3 has 12 residues. The CDR3 here is CASRPSTGELFF. CDR3 in DNA: TGTGCCAGCAGACCGAGCACCGGGGAGCTGTTTTTT.

The sample holds a few counts of this clonotype. The V call is TRBV5-1, the J call TRBJ2-6, with unresolved D. The germline V and J ends were trimmed by 5 bases and 0 bases, with 6 bases remaining between them. CDR1 and CDR2 from the germline V gene are SGHRS and YFSETQ. The CDR3 covers 14 residues. CDR3 bases: TGCGCCAGCAGGTTTGACTCTGGGGCCAACGTCCTGACTTTC. It is translated as CASRFDSGANVLTF.

The chain joins TRBV12-3 or TRBV12-4 to TRBJ2-3, with TRBD2 matching 7 bases. Trimming cost V 6 bases and J 2 bases; bases outside gene matches: 8. The CDR3 length is 15 residues. The CDR3 nucleotides are TGTGCCAGCAGCCCCCCTAGCGGCCCCACAGATACGCAGTATTTT. Amino acid sequence: CASSPPSGPTDTQYF.

This chain uses TRBV12-3 or TRBV12-4 with TRBJ2-5; either TRBD1 or TRBD2 may supply D (5 bases each). Trimming removed 4 bases at V and 5 bases at J, with 11 bases between. The CDR3 length is 13 residues. This CDR3 reads CASSWDRSETQYF. In DNA, the CDR3 is TGTGCCAGCAGTTGGGACCGATCGGAGACCCAGTACTTC.

The chain uses TRBV7-3 and TRBJ2-1; D may correspond to TRBD1 or TRBD2 (5 bases each). Trimming took 5 bases from V and 4 from J, leaving 18 bases between them. Per germline, CDR1 SGHTA and CDR2 FQGTGA. The length of the CDR3 is 16 residues. CDR3 coding DNA: TGTGCCAGCAGCCCCACCGAGCGGACAATATACAATGAGCAGTTCTTC. Residues: CASSPTERTIYNEQFF. Full variable domain (remainder filled in from reference TRBV7-3 and TRBJ2-1): GAGVSQTPSNKVTEKGKYVELRCDPISGHTALYWYRQSLGQGPEFLIYFQGTGAADDSGLPNDRFFAVRPEGSVSTLKIQRTERGDSAVYLCASSPTERTIYNEQFFGPGTRLTVL.

The CDR3 loop is CAIQDIPNQPQHF. CDR3 nucleotide sequence: TGTGCCATCCAGGACATTCCTAATCAGCCCCAGCATTTT. The chain recombines TRBV12-3 or TRBV12-4 with TRBJ1-5, with D maybe TRBD1 (5 bases). This CDR3 contains 13 residues. Trimming left V 10 bases short and J 4 bases short, with 14 bases between.

The rearrangement joins TRBV7-2 to TRBJ1-2; no definite D call. The V end was cut by 0 bases, the J end by 6 bases, with 8 bases between. The CDR3 consists of 13 residues. Germline V gives CDR1 SGHTA, CDR2 FQGNSA. The CDR3, as DNA: TGTGCCAGCAGCTTAGCCCATGCGAATGGCTACACCTTC. Its translation is CASSLAHANGYTF.

This chain joins TRBV29-1 and TRBJ2-2; D is unresolved. The CDR3 contains 12 residues. The germline gives CDR1 SQVTM, CDR2 ANQGSEA. CDR3 sequence: CSPKGSPGELFF. The CDR3 DNA reads as TGCAGTCCTAAAGGAAGCCCCGGGGAGCTGTTTTTT.

This sequence joins TRBV29-1 and TRBJ1-4; TRBD1 matches 8 bases. The V and J ends lost 7 bases and 0 bases, in that order; junction bases with no gene match: 13. Per the germline V gene, CDR1 is SQVTM and CDR2 is ANQGSEA. The CDR3 consists of 17 residues. In nucleotides, the CDR3 is TGCAGCGCGACCGGGACAGGCATAAGTCCAACTAATGAAAAACTGTTTTTT. It yields the protein CSATGTGISPTNEKLFF.

The sample holds a few counts of this clonotype. The chain couples TRBV12-3 or TRBV12-4 to TRBJ1-5, with 9 bases identical to TRBD1. The V segment lost 3 bases and the J segment 6 bases; nucleotides outside the gene matches: 3. There are 14 residues in the CDR3. CDR3 protein: CASSFQTGGQPQHF. In DNA, the CDR3 is TGTGCCAGCAGTTTTCAGACAGGGGGTCAGCCCCAGCATTTT.

The chain carries TRBV12-5 and TRBJ2-1; TRBD2 matches at 9 bases. The CDR3 is made up of 19 amino acids. Germline V CDR1 and CDR2: LGHNT, FRNRAP. Trimming took 2 bases from V and 8 from J; bases not matched to a gene: 19. CDR3 region: CASGLTPNRLAVIVDEQFF. The CDR3 nucleotides read TGTGCTAGTGGTTTGACCCCCAACCGACTAGCGGTTATCGTGGATGAGCAGTTCTTC.

This rearrangement joins TRBV4-3 to TRBJ2-1; 9 nucleotides align to TRBD2. This CDR3 comprises 16 residues. In germline, CDR1 is LGHNA, CDR2 YSLEER. The ends lost 3 bases at V and 0 bases at J; junction bases unmatched: 3. The CDR3 is CASSHLTSGSYNEQFF. Here the CDR3 DNA reads TGCGCCAGCAGCCATCTGACTAGCGGCTCCTACAATGAGCAGTTCTTC.

This clonotype showed up just a few times. The genes are TRBV25-1 and TRBJ1-1; D is uncertain. Germline CDR1 reads MGHDK; CDR2 reads SYGVNS. The CDR3 totals 11 residues. Trimming removed 10 bases at V and 4 bases at J, with 10 bases between. CDR3 in amino acids: CATPCGTEAFF. The DNA for the CDR3 is TGTGCCACCCCTTGCGGCACTGAAGCTTTCTTT.

The chain employs TRBV18 and TRBJ2-5, with TRBD1 matching over 9 bases. The CDR3 contains 13 residues. Germline V gene lookup returns CDR1 KGHSH and CDR2 LQKENI. After removal of 3 bases from V and 10 bases from J, the junction contained 6 bases not matched to a gene. CDR3: CASSPRTGGDQYF. Written as DNA, the CDR3 is TGTGCCAGCTCACCGCGAACAGGGGGCGACCAGTACTTC.

This clonotype was seen a handful of times. The chain has TRBV20-1 and TRBJ2-4, with D possibly being TRBD1 (6 bases). This CDR3 has 16 amino acids. Germline values: CDR1 DFQATT, CDR2 SNEGSKA (reference sequence). V shed 1 base and J shed 2 bases, with 15 bases lying between them. The CDR3 sequence is CSARVDPGTTKNIQYF. The CDR3 region has the DNA TGCAGTGCTAGAGTGGACCCCGGGACAACCAAAAACATTCAGTACTTC.

In this sample, this clonotype turned up a few times. The chain has TRBV12-5 and TRBJ2-1, with 11 nucleotides matching TRBD2. Germline values: CDR1 LGHNT, CDR2 FRNRAP. After removal of 2 bases from V and 2 bases from J, the junction contained 2 bases not matched to a gene. There are 16 residues in the CDR3. The CDR3 sequence is CASGLTSGSTYNEQFF. The CDR3 coding sequence is TGTGCTAGTGGTTTGACTAGCGGGAGCACCTACAATGAGCAGTTCTTC. The full variable domain, rest sourced from reference TRBV12-5 and TRBJ2-1, is DARVTQTPRHKVTEMGQEVTMRCQPILGHNTVFWYRQTMMQGLELLAYFRNRAPLDDSGMPKDRFSAEMPDATLATLKIQPSEPRDSAVYFCASGLTSGSTYNEQFFGPGTRLTVL.

The J gene is TRBJ1-2, the V gene TRBV10-3, with TRBD1 identical over 7 bases. The CDR3 has 16 residues. The V gene end was trimmed by 2 bases and the J gene end by 3 bases; junction bases not matched to a gene: 9. The germline V gene encodes CDR1 ENHRY and CDR2 SYGVKD. CDR3 sequence: CAISETGAHWDYGYTF. The CDR3 DNA is TGTGCCATCAGTGAGACAGGGGCCCACTGGGACTATGGCTACACCTTC.

The V and J genes are TRBV6-2 or TRBV6-3 and TRBJ2-4, with 9 nucleotides matching TRBD2. The V gene end was trimmed by 8 bases and the J gene end by 5 bases; junction bases not matched to a gene: 19. CDR3 size: 18 residues. CDR1 and CDR2 from the germline V gene are MNHEY and SVGEGT. The CDR3 region is CASGLSSGRGGSQNIQYF. The CDR3 DNA follows: TGTGCCAGCGGACTAAGTAGCGGGAGAGGGGGGTCCCAAAACATTCAGTACTTC.

This clonotype was picked up a small number of times. The CDR3: CATSDRDSYQNEQFF. In nucleotides, the CDR3 is TGTGCCACCAGTGATAGGGACAGCTATCAAAATGAGCAGTTCTTC. The rearrangement joins TRBV24-1 to TRBJ2-1; 7 nucleotides align to TRBD1. The CDR3 has 15 residues. The V segment lost 3 bases and the J segment 7 bases; nucleotides outside the gene matches: 8. Germline loops: CDR1 KGHDR, CDR2 SFDVKD.

The CDR3 region has the DNA TGTGCCAGCCGGAGGGGGGCCTACAATGAGCAGTTCTTC. This gives the protein CASRRGAYNEQFF. The rearrangement joins TRBV12-3 or TRBV12-4 to TRBJ2-1; D tentatively reads TRBD1 or TRBD2 (6 bases each). The CDR3 extends over 13 amino acids. Trimming removed 8 bases at V and 2 bases at J, with 10 bases between.